This passage covers 14 T cell receptor beta chains from one sample sequenced in a study of cytomegalovirus exposure and HLA in healthy donors. Both 60 Vbeta primers and 13 Jbeta primers went into the PCR. The data were produced by immunoSEQ multiplex PCR, yet TCRdb's version contains in-frame clones alone and is incomplete. The data show more than 80,000 clones, 64% seen once. The sample consisted of PBMCs. Receptors were obtained from a man between 60 and 70 years old in good health and CMV-seronegative.

A word on this clone: Germline is not matched at one junction end, which may reflect a read error. CDR3 sequence (DNA): TGTGCTAGCAGCTTAATGGGACTAGCGGGGGAGGATACGCAGTATTTT. Translating it yields CASSLMGLAGEDTQYF. The genes are TRBV7-7 and TRBJ2-3, with 14 nucleotides matching TRBD2. CDR3 length: 16 residues. Germline values: CDR1 SSHAT, CDR2 FNYEAQ (reference sequence).

The gene calls are TRBV19 and TRBJ2-3; 8 bases agree with TRBD2. CDR1 is LNHDA and CDR2 is SQIVND in the germline V gene (reference sequence). This CDR3 has 15 residues. Trimming took 7 bases from V and 6 from J; bases not matched to a gene: 12. The CDR3 here is CASNPGGLVIDTQYF. The CDR3 coding sequence is TGTGCCAGTAATCCTGGGGGACTAGTCATTGATACGCAGTATTTT.

The V gene is TRBV27, the J gene TRBJ1-1, with 7 nucleotides matching TRBD1. The CDR3 has 14 residues. Trimming took 6 bases from V and 3 from J; bases not matched to a gene: 7. Germline V gene sequence: CDR1 MNHEY, CDR2 SMNVEV (reference sequence). CDR3 nucleotides: TGTGCCAGCAGGCGGACAGGCGGGTACACTGAAGCTTTCTTT. This codes for CASRRTGGYTEAFF.

The chain couples TRBV7-3 to TRBJ1-6; 9 bases match TRBD1. V lost 0 bases, J lost 7 bases, and 4 bases stayed unmatched. Germline CDR1 SGHTA, CDR2 FQGTGA. The length of the CDR3 is 16 residues. The CDR3 protein is CASSLTGQGGNSPLHF. As DNA, the CDR3 is TGTGCCAGCAGCTTAACGGGACAGGGAGGCAATTCACCCCTCCACTTT.

The rearrangement uses TRBV7-9 and TRBJ1-2, with 11 bases that match TRBD1. The trim removed 0 bases at V and 2 bases at J, leaving 5 bases unmatched. Germline V gene lookup returns CDR1 SEHNR and CDR2 FQNEAQ (reference sequence). The CDR3 has 17 residues. CDR3 in amino acids: CASSLAIGTGGNYGYTF. The CDR3 region has the DNA TGTGCCAGCAGCTTAGCGATAGGGACAGGGGGGAACTATGGCTACACCTTC.

The chain has TRBV10-3 and TRBJ1-1, with a weak D call TRBD1 (6 bases). The germline gives CDR1 ENHRY, CDR2 SYGVKD. The ends were cut back, 5 bases at V and 1 base at J, with 17 bases in the middle. The CDR3 consists of 16 residues. The CDR3 sequence is CAISSIPTGPNTEAFF. Written as DNA, the CDR3 is TGTGCCATCAGTTCTATCCCTACAGGGCCGAACACTGAAGCTTTCTTT.

The chain carries TRBV2 and TRBJ2-5; D not resolved. Germline-derived CDR1 and CDR2 are SNHLY and FYNNEI. The CDR3 length is 16 residues. Trimming removed 0 bases at V and 5 bases at J, with 16 bases between. DNA of the CDR3: TGTGCCAGCAGTGAAGCGCTTCACGACTTCCTGGAGACCCAGTACTTC. This encodes CASSEALHDFLETQYF.

This chain connects TRBV19 to TRBJ2-7; D is ambiguous. The CDR3 is made up of 13 amino acids. Germline V lookup: CDR1 LNHDA, CDR2 SQIVND (reference sequence). Trimming shortened V by 3 bases and J by 4 bases, and 10 bases separated the two germline ends. CDR3 sequence: CASSMLQSYEQYF. CDR3 nucleotide sequence: TGTGCCAGTAGTATGCTTCAGTCATACGAGCAGTACTTC.

V usage is TRBV4-1 and J usage is TRBJ1-4; 7 nucleotides align to TRBD1. Unmatched junction bases numbered 7, after V lost 3 bases and J lost 6 bases. The germline CDR1 and CDR2 sequences are MGHRA and YSYEKL. The CDR3 contains 15 residues. The CDR3 region has the DNA TGCGCCAGCAGCCAGTCGGGACAGTCTTATGAAAAACTGTTTTTT. This translates into CASSQSGQSYEKLFF.

V is TRBV9 and J is TRBJ2-1; TRBD2 matches at 10 bases. The J segment lost 7 bases and the V segment lost 6 bases, leaving 13 bases of the junction unmatched. The CDR3 runs to 16 residues. Per germline, CDR1 SGDLS and CDR2 YYNGEE. The DNA of the CDR3 is TGTGCCAGCACCGTGACTAGCGGGTTCGGGGAGAATGAGCAGTTCTTC. Protein: CASTVTSGFGENEQFF.

The chain carries TRBV7-9 and TRBJ2-7; TRBD2 agrees at 7 bases. With 5 bases clipped from V and 2 bases from J, the junction kept 9 bases outside the gene matches. In germline, CDR1 is SEHNR, CDR2 FQNEAQ (reference sequence). The CDR3 is 15 residues long. CDR3 amino acids: CASSPAGVLAYEQYF. The CDR3 DNA is TGTGCCAGCAGCCCCGCGGGGGTATTGGCCTACGAGCAGTACTTC.

This clone was seen a few times. V is TRBV5-4 and J is TRBJ1-1; D is uncertain. CDR1 is SGHNT and CDR2 is YYREEE in the germline V gene (reference sequence). The CDR3 runs 14 residues. V was trimmed by 4 bases and J by 6 bases, leaving 16 bases between them. For the CDR3, the DNA is TGTGCCAGCAGCCCCGAGCGGCTCGGCCCTGAAGCTTTCTTT. Translation: CASSPERLGPEAFF.

V gene TRBV5-1 combines with J gene TRBJ2-3; 7 bases are shared with TRBD1. Germline V gives CDR1 SGHRS, CDR2 YFSETQ. J was trimmed by 3 bases and V by 4 bases; bases with no gene match: 17. The CDR3 consists of 18 residues. This CDR3 reads CASSDRVGGRQVTDTQYF. CDR3 sequence (DNA): TGCGCCAGCAGCGACAGGGTGGGTGGCCGACAGGTTACAGATACGCAGTATTTT. The entire variable domain, with the rest obtained from reference TRBV5-1 and TRBJ2-3, is as follows: KAGVTQTPRYLIKTRGQQVTLSCSPISGHRSVSWYQQTPGQGLQFLFEYFSETQRNKGNFPGRFSGRQFSNSRSEMNVSTLELGDSALYLCASSDRVGGRQVTDTQYFGPGTRLTVL.

This chain links TRBV6-1 with TRBJ1-3; D is unresolved. The length of the CDR3 is 13 residues. Trimming pared 8 bases from V and 0 bases from J, leaving 8 bases between. Germline V lookup: CDR1 MNHNS, CDR2 SASEGT. This CDR3 is CASGLSSGNTIYF. DNA for the CDR3: TGTGCCAGCGGTCTCAGCTCTGGAAACACCATATATTTT.